The 20 T cell receptor beta chains reported below all come from one sample, sequenced in a study of shared clonotypes between healthy human individuals. Generated by immunoSEQ multiplex PCR, the TCRdb table keeps only in-frame clones and is missing some. Here the sample spans about 610,000 clones, roughly 97% being singletons. The sequenced sample was naive CD4+ T cells sorted from blood. Subset indicated: CD45RA+ positively selected. Every receptor here comes from a woman in her twenties or thirties in good health.

The chain has TRBV6-1 and TRBJ2-7, with TRBD1 identical over 8 bases. The trim removed 7 bases at V and 2 bases at J, leaving 7 bases unmatched. Germline-derived CDR1 and CDR2 are MNHNS and SASEGT. This CDR3 has 14 residues. In DNA, the CDR3 is TGTGCCAGCAATTCCGGGACAGGACCCTACGAGCAGTACTTC. Its translation: CASNSGTGPYEQYF.

The chain carries TRBV19 and TRBJ1-1; D is uncertain. With 2 bases removed from V and 1 base from J, the gap between germline ends came to 8 bases. Germline CDR1 is LNHDA and CDR2 is SQIVND (reference sequence). This CDR3 spans 14 amino acids. This chain's CDR3 is CASSIKGQNTEAFF. The CDR3 DNA follows: TGTGCCAGTAGTATAAAAGGCCAGAACACTGAAGCTTTCTTT.

The CDR3 sequence: CASSLDRGTNEKLFF. Here the CDR3 DNA reads TGTGCCAGCAGCCTCGACAGGGGTACTAATGAAAAACTGTTTTTT. This chain joins TRBV14 and TRBJ1-4; 8 nucleotides agree with TRBD1. V trimming: 4 bases; J trimming: 2 bases; junction bases outside the gene matches: 3. Germline V lookup: CDR1 SGHDN, CDR2 FVKESK. The CDR3 extends over 15 amino acids.

This rearrangement joins TRBV30 to TRBJ2-5; TRBD1 matches at 7 bases. This CDR3 contains 13 residues. J gave up 3 bases and V 5 bases, and 6 bases lay outside the gene matches. Looked up from germline, CDR1 is GTSNPN and CDR2 is SVGIG (reference sequence). The CDR3 DNA is TGTGCCTGGGGACAGGTACAGAAAGAGACCCAGTACTTC. Translation gives CAWGQVQKETQYF. The variable domain in full, with the rest retrieved from reference TRBV30 and TRBJ2-5, is SQTIHQWPATLVQPVGSPLSLECTVEGTSNPNLYWYRQAAGRGLQLLFYSVGIGQISSEVPQNLSASRPQDRQFILSSKKLLLSDSGFYLCAWGQVQKETQYFGPGTRLLVL.

The V and J genes are TRBV6-5 and TRBJ1-3; D is unclear. The V gene's germline CDR1 is MNHEY and CDR2 SVGAGI. Trimming removed 4 bases from V and 7 bases from J, with 5 bases in between. This CDR3 contains 11 residues. This CDR3 reads CASSWRNTIYF. CDR3 coding DNA: TGTGCCAGCAGTTGGAGGAACACCATATATTTT.

The V and J genes are TRBV28 and TRBJ2-5; D may be TRBD2 (6 bases). The CDR3 loop spans 15 amino acids. Per the germline V gene, CDR1 is MDHEN and CDR2 is SYDVKM. V dropped 4 bases and J dropped 1 base, with 13 bases sitting between them. The CDR3 reads CASSSGAGGQETQYF. The CDR3 DNA is TGTGCCAGCAGTTCGGGAGCGGGCGGCCAAGAGACCCAGTACTTC. Filled out from reference TRBV28 and TRBJ2-5, the complete variable domain reads DVKVTQSSRYLVKRTGEKVFLECVQDMDHENMFWYRQDPGLGLRLIYFSYDVKMKEKGDIPEGYSVSREKKERFSLILESASTNQTSMYLCASSSGAGGQETQYFGPGTRLLVL.

Regarding this clone: The junction and the germline gene differ at one end; a read error may be behind it. The V call is TRBV30, the J call TRBJ2-3, with D perhaps being TRBD1 or TRBD2 (5 bases each). This CDR3 has 15 residues. Germline CDR1 GTSNPN, CDR2 SVGIG (reference sequence). The CDR3 DNA reads TGTGCCGGGAGAGCAGGGCAGGGAGTCTTAGATACGCAGTATTTT. Its translation is CAGRAGQGVLDTQYF.

The chain has TRBV11-2 and TRBJ2-5; no clear D. The V gene's germline CDR1 is SGHAT and CDR2 FQNNGV. This CDR3 has 12 residues. Trimming cost V 2 bases and J 5 bases, with 6 bases left between them. The CDR3: CASSLMVETQYF. The CDR3 DNA reads TGTGCCAGCAGCTTAATGGTGGAGACCCAGTACTTC.

DNA of the CDR3: TGTGCCAGCAGTGCGGGGTTGGCCAATCAGCCCCAGCATTTT. Its protein product is CASSAGLANQPQHF. V gene TRBV6-1 combines with J gene TRBJ1-5, with D uncertain. This CDR3 comprises 14 residues. Germline loops: CDR1 MNHNS, CDR2 SASEGT. Trimming took off 4 bases at V and 3 bases at J, with 10 bases between the two ends.

This clone was detected only once. This sequence joins TRBV11-2 and TRBJ2-2; 7 bases agree with TRBD2. Germline trimming cut 5 bases from V and 0 bases from J; bases unmatched to any gene: 6. CDR1 is SGHAT and CDR2 is FQNNGV in the germline V gene. The CDR3 totals 16 residues. The CDR3 nucleotides read TGTGCCAGCAGCCGACGGGACTACGCGAACACCGGGGAGCTGTTTTTT. Translating it yields CASSRRDYANTGELFF.

This chain joins TRBV19 and TRBJ2-7, with 9 bases identical to TRBD2. The CDR3 extends over 16 amino acids. J was trimmed by 6 bases and V by 0 bases; bases with no gene match: 9. Per the germline V gene, CDR1 is LNHDA and CDR2 is SQIVND (reference sequence). The CDR3 reads CASSIDQVGGRAEQYF. CDR3 nucleotide sequence: TGTGCCAGTAGTATAGATCAGGTTGGCGGGAGGGCCGAGCAGTACTTC.

This chain joins TRBV19 and TRBJ1-2, with D possibly matching TRBD1 (5 bases). Trimming left V 3 bases short and J 2 bases short, with 13 bases between. Per the germline V gene, CDR1 is LNHDA and CDR2 is SQIVND (reference sequence). This CDR3 is 15 amino acids long. This CDR3 is CASSMATGPNYGYTF. The CDR3 DNA is TGTGCCAGTAGTATGGCTACAGGACCGAACTATGGCTACACCTTC.

This clone was seen once. The rearrangement joins TRBV5-4 to TRBJ2-1; 9 bases map to TRBD1. Germline CDR1 is SGHNT and CDR2 is YYREEE (reference sequence). This CDR3 has 15 amino acids. V gave up 0 bases and J gave up 3 bases; unmatched junction bases: 1. The CDR3 region is CASSLVGQGYNEQFF. The CDR3 nucleotides are TGTGCCAGCAGCTTGGTGGGACAGGGCTACAATGAGCAGTTCTTC.

This clone was recorded only once. The chain couples TRBV27 to TRBJ1-2; 11 bases fit TRBD1. Germline values: CDR1 MNHEY, CDR2 SMNVEV (reference sequence). Trimming removed 3 bases from V and 2 bases from J; junction bases left unmatched: 5. CDR3 length: 16 amino acids. This CDR3 is CASSFKGQGGNYGYTF. For the CDR3, the DNA is TGTGCCAGCAGTTTTAAGGGACAGGGGGGAAACTATGGCTACACCTTC.

This clone has just one count. This sequence joins TRBV7-3 and TRBJ2-2; tentatively, D is TRBD1 (5 bases). Deletions cut 5 bases from V and 4 bases from J, with 17 bases between. This CDR3 is 16 amino acids long. Germline values: CDR1 SGHTA, CDR2 FQGTGA. The CDR3 DNA reads as TGTGCCAGCAGCGAACAGGCTAGGGTAATCACCGGGGAGCTGTTTTTT. Its translation: CASSEQARVITGELFF.

This chain connects TRBV9 to TRBJ1-3, with unresolved D. The CDR3 has 16 amino acids. Germline V CDR1 and CDR2: SGDLS, YYNGEE. V lost 4 bases and J 0 bases, leaving 14 bases between the germline ends. For the CDR3, the DNA is TGTGCCAGCAGCCCGGGCCGCACGGACTCTGGAAACACCATATATTTT. Translated: CASSPGRTDSGNTIYF.

The CDR3 nucleotides are TGTGCCAGCGGGAAGATAGAGCGGGGAGGTACGCGAGAGCAGTACTTC. Its protein product is CASGKIERGGTREQYF. The V gene is TRBV5-4, the J gene TRBJ2-7; 7 bases fit TRBD2. J lost 7 bases, V lost 7 bases, and 20 bases had no gene match. The CDR3 length is 16 residues. Germline V lookup: CDR1 SGHNT, CDR2 YYREEE (reference sequence). Using reference TRBV5-4 and TRBJ2-7 for the parts outside the CDR3, the full variable domain is ETGVTQSPTHLIKTRGQQVTLRCSSQSGHNTVSWYQQALGQGPQFIFQYYREEENGRGNFPPRFSGLQFPNYSSELNVNALELDDSALYLCASGKIERGGTREQYFGPGTRLTVT.

The rearrangement joins TRBV5-1 to TRBJ1-1; no definite D call. The germline V and J ends were trimmed by 0 bases and 4 bases, with 7 bases remaining between them. This CDR3 spans 13 amino acids. Per the germline V gene, CDR1 is SGHRS and CDR2 is YFSETQ. CDR3 DNA: TGCGCCAGCAGCTTGGTTAGTGCCACTGAAGCTTTCTTT. It translates to CASSLVSATEAFF.

On this clone itself: At one boundary the junction diverges from the germline segment, which might be a read error. J is TRBJ1-2 and V is TRBV6-1; D ambiguous. The CDR3 loop spans 15 amino acids. The germline CDR1 and CDR2 sequences are MNHNS and SASEGT. CDR3 in amino acids: CASREGNTPVKGYTF. DNA of the CDR3: TGTGCCAGCAGGGAAGGGAACACTCCTGTAAAGGGCTACACCTTC.

The chain employs TRBV19 and TRBJ2-1, with 13 nucleotides matching TRBD2. Trimming took 5 bases from V and 2 from J; bases not matched to a gene: 3. This CDR3 comprises 16 residues. The germline V gene encodes CDR1 LNHDA and CDR2 SQIVND (reference sequence). The CDR3 region has the DNA TGTGCCAGTAGTCTACTAGCGGGAGGGCCCTACAATGAGCAGTTCTTC. As protein: CASSLLAGGPYNEQFF.